This T cell receptor (beta chain) stems from a study of CD8+CD57+ T cells in acquired aplastic anemia. Background on the study: Sorted CD4+ and CD8+ cells yielded DNA averaging around 3.2 ug.

Study-level points and caveats: Patients and controls shared approximately 30 CD8+ CDR3 sequences. Researchers reported that CD8+ Simpson's diversity was not significantly different in patients versus controls.

Profiling that covered TCR beta VDJ and CDR3 relied on genomic DNA as its template. TCRdb processed the reads anew with MiXCR; each CDR3 protein has one entry. This table holds more than 150,000 distinct CDR3 sequences, about 64% found once. As concerns this clonotype: As yet, its antigen is unknown.

This TCR derives from a human donor with severe aplastic anemia or a healthy control (not recorded which). Sequenced: sorted CD4+, CD8+, or CD8+CD57+ T cells (not recorded which) from PBMCs.

The CDR3 spells CASSAQTGGEAFF. The CDR3 region has the DNA TGTGCCAGCAGCGCCCAGACAGGGGGTGAAGCTTTCTTT. The rearrangement links TRBV7-3 to TRBJ1-1; 9 bases agree with TRBD1. Germline CDR1 is SGHTA and CDR2 is FQGTGA. The J segment lost 7 bases and the V segment lost 5 bases, leaving 5 bases of the junction unmatched. This CDR3 spans 13 amino acids.